This T cell receptor (beta chain) was sequenced in a study of cytomegalovirus exposure and HLA in healthy donors. Study-wide results and limits: Most of the TCR beta V segments (in an earlier analysis) were productive either about 90% or about 30% of the time. In a later analysis, HLA-C alleles had the fewest associated TCRs, DRB1 alleles the most.

CDR1 LNHDA and CDR2 SQIVND come from the germline V gene (reference sequence). Trimming stripped 9 bases from V and 0 bases from J, with 8 bases between. This CDR3 contains 12 residues. Of note for this clone: Its target is unknown.

Primers: 60 Vbeta forward and 13 Jbeta reverse. Repertoires were generated with immunoSEQ multiplex PCR, while TCRdb's copy carries only in-frame clones and drops some. The data hold 110,000 or so clones, with about 77% observed a single time. The rearrangement uses TRBV19 and TRBJ1-2, with a weak D call TRBD1 (6 bases). The source of this sequence is a woman aged 25 to 39 in good health and CMV-seropositive. Sample: PBMCs. CDR3 DNA sequence: TGTGCCAGCTGGACAGCTAACTATGGCTACACCTTC. It encodes CASWTANYGYTF.